One and the same sample provided the 32 T cell receptor beta chains below, sequenced in a study of blood T cell repertoires in COVID-19. Clones were sequenced by immunoSEQ multiplex PCR, and TCRdb holds only the in-frame ones, with some missing. This table holds about 340,000 clones, 88% found once. Sequencing used peripheral blood. The receptor source for this set is a woman aged 65 to 85 with COVID-19, enrolled during active disease.

The rearrangement links TRBV5-5 to TRBJ1-2; the D is unclear. Trimming left V 0 bases short and J 1 base short, with 7 bases between. The CDR3 loop spans 14 amino acids. Looked up from germline, CDR1 is SGHKS and CDR2 is YYEKEE (reference sequence). In nucleotides, the CDR3 is TGTGCCAGCAGCTTGGGCCCGGGTAACTATGGCTACACCTTC. Its protein product is CASSLGPGNYGYTF.

The chain uses TRBV28 and TRBJ2-7, with 7 nucleotides matching TRBD2. The junction had 13 bases not matched to a gene; V was cut back by 5 bases and J by 6 bases. The CDR3 runs to 15 residues. The germline CDR1 and CDR2 sequences are MDHEN and SYDVKM. In nucleotides, the CDR3 is TGTGCCAGCAGTCTTCAGGGAGGGGACTGGGGCGAGCAGTACTTC. This sequence encodes CASSLQGGDWGEQYF.

This clone was seen once. The chain has TRBV19 and TRBJ1-4; D not resolved. The CDR3 covers 14 residues. V was cut by 3 bases and J by 1 base, with 6 bases left in between. The germline V gene has CDR1 LNHDA and CDR2 SQIVND (reference sequence). CDR3 region: CASSIILTNEKLFF. The CDR3 DNA is TGTGCCAGTAGTATTATTTTAACTAATGAAAAACTGTTTTTT.

This chain uses TRBV12-3 or TRBV12-4 with TRBJ2-5, with D perhaps TRBD2 (6 bases). CDR3 length equals 13 residues. V was cut by 4 bases and J by 2 bases, with 8 bases left in between. The CDR3 reads CASSWAGQETQYF. The CDR3 nucleotides read TGTGCCAGCAGTTGGGCGGGGCAAGAGACCCAGTACTTC.

V usage is TRBV27 and J usage is TRBJ1-2; weak D call: TRBD1 (6 bases). This CDR3 is 15 amino acids long. Trimming shortened V by 2 bases and J by 4 bases, and 14 bases separated the two germline ends. CDR1 is MNHEY, CDR2 SMNVEV, per germline (reference sequence). This CDR3 reads CASSLGGARAYGYTF. The CDR3 DNA reads TGTGCCAGCAGTTTAGGGGGGGCTCGCGCCTATGGCTACACCTTC.

The chain links TRBV28 to TRBJ1-5; weak D call: TRBD1 (5 bases). This CDR3 has 14 amino acids. CDR1 MDHEN and CDR2 SYDVKM come from the germline V gene. V was clipped by 6 bases and J by 5 bases, with 14 bases between them. The DNA of the CDR3 is TGTGCCAGCAGCTACAGGTCTCCCTATCAGCCCCAGCATTTT. Protein sequence: CASSYRSPYQPQHF.

The V gene is TRBV5-8, the J gene TRBJ1-1; the match to TRBD1 covers 9 bases. V shed 3 bases and J 3 bases; nucleotides not matched to a gene: 3. The germline V gene has CDR1 SGHTS and CDR2 YDEGEE. CDR3 size: 14 residues. CDR3 residues: CASSSRQGDTEAFF. DNA for the CDR3: TGTGCCAGCAGCTCCCGACAGGGGGACACTGAAGCTTTCTTT.

The rearrangement joins TRBV30 to TRBJ1-1; D unclear. The CDR3 contains 12 residues. In germline, CDR1 is GTSNPN, CDR2 SVGIG (reference sequence). Deletions cut 0 bases from V and 6 bases from J, with 8 bases between. CDR3 in DNA: TGTGCCTGGAGTGTAGGAGCTCCTGAAGCTTTCTTT. It is translated as CAWSVGAPEAFF.

About this clone itself: Other DNA sequences from this sample encode an identical CDR3 as well. J is TRBJ2-7 and V is TRBV27, with TRBD1 matching 9 bases. Germline V CDR1 and CDR2: MNHEY, SMNVEV (reference sequence). The CDR3 is 14 residues long. The V segment lost 6 bases and the J segment 4 bases; nucleotides outside the gene matches: 7. The chain's CDR3 is CASSYGQGSYEQYF. The CDR3 DNA follows: TGTGCCAGCAGCTACGGACAGGGGAGTTACGAGCAGTACTTC.

In this sample, this clone turned up once. V and J are TRBV4-1 and TRBJ1-4; 9 bases match TRBD1. V lost 3 bases to trimming and J lost 5 bases; unmatched junction nucleotides: 10. The CDR3 spans 17 residues. From germline, CDR1 is MGHRA and CDR2 YSYEKL. CDR3: CASSQGSPGQGNEKLFF. CDR3 DNA: TGCGCCAGCAGCCAGGGAAGTCCGGGACAGGGAAATGAAAAACTGTTTTTT.

This clone was recorded only once. The V call is TRBV5-1, the J call TRBJ1-2, with TRBD1 identical over 7 bases. Trimming cost V 4 bases and J 8 bases; bases outside gene matches: 5. The germline V gene has CDR1 SGHRS and CDR2 YFSETQ. The CDR3 runs to 12 residues. CDR3 nucleotides: TGCGCCAGCAGCGCCGGGACAGACGGCTACACCTTC. Its protein product is CASSAGTDGYTF.

The chain recombines TRBV18 with TRBJ2-2, with a weak D call TRBD1 (5 bases). The CDR3 is made up of 14 amino acids. The ends were cut back, 0 bases at V and 8 bases at J, with 10 bases in the middle. The germline CDR1 and CDR2 sequences are KGHSH and LQKENI. The CDR3 loop reads CASSPPGRAGELFF. CDR3 DNA sequence: TGTGCCAGCTCACCACCGGGCAGGGCAGGGGAGCTGTTTTTT.

This clone was found once. The J gene is TRBJ2-1, the V gene TRBV6-5; 11 positions agree with TRBD2. The CDR3 spans 15 residues. Trimming at V came to 3 bases and at J to 7 bases, leaving 5 bases not matched to a gene. The germline V gene encodes CDR1 MNHEY and CDR2 SVGAGI. The CDR3 sequence: CASSYSGGALNEQFF. In DNA, the CDR3 is TGTGCCAGCAGTTATAGCGGGGGGGCTTTGAATGAGCAGTTCTTC.

The chain couples TRBV5-5 to TRBJ1-2, with TRBD1 matching 7 bases. Losses at the gene ends were 6 bases for V and 11 bases for J; bases not matched to a gene: 13. From germline, CDR1 is SGHKS and CDR2 YYEKEE (reference sequence). This CDR3 comprises 13 residues. The CDR3 nucleotides are TGTGCCAGCACCCTAGACAGGGCCCCGAAATACACCTTC. Translation: CASTLDRAPKYTF.

The rearrangement links TRBV28 to TRBJ2-7; a weak D match, TRBD1 (6 bases). Trimming left V 7 bases short and J 0 bases short, with 19 bases between. The CDR3 has 16 amino acids. Germline CDR1 reads MDHEN; CDR2 reads SYDVKM. The DNA of the CDR3 is TGTGCCAGCACTCCAGGGGAAGCTAAGGGCTCCTACGAGCAGTACTTC. Translation: CASTPGEAKGSYEQYF.

The V and J genes are TRBV5-6 and TRBJ1-6; D perhaps matches TRBD1 (5 bases). Germline loops: CDR1 SGHDT, CDR2 YYEEEE. The CDR3 covers 12 residues. The V end was cut by 5 bases, the J end by 8 bases, with 8 bases between. The CDR3 bases are TGTGCCAGCAGTTCCAGGGATTCACCCCTCCACTTT. It is translated as CASSSRDSPLHF.

The chain employs TRBV5-1 and TRBJ2-1, with 11 bases that match TRBD2. V gave up 3 bases and J gave up 4 bases; unmatched junction bases: 9. The germline V gene has CDR1 SGHRS and CDR2 YFSETQ. The CDR3 has 17 residues. CDR3 sequence: CASSSSPSGGIYNEQFF. The CDR3 DNA reads as TGCGCCAGCAGCTCGTCCCCTAGCGGGGGGATATACAATGAGCAGTTCTTC.

The V gene is TRBV5-8, the J gene TRBJ2-2, with D possibly matching TRBD1 (5 bases). CDR3 length: 16 amino acids. Germline V CDR1 and CDR2: SGHTS, YDEGEE. Deletions cut 1 base from V and 4 bases from J, with 14 bases between. The CDR3 region has the DNA TGTGCCAGCAGCTTGATCCAGGGAAAGCCCACCGGGGAGCTGTTTTTT. Amino acids: CASSLIQGKPTGELFF. Full variable domain (rest looked up from reference TRBV5-8 and TRBJ2-2): EAGVTQSPTHLIKTRGQQATLRCSPISGHTSVYWYQQALGLGLQFLLWYDEGEERNRGNFPPRFSGRQFPNYSSELNVNALELEDSALYLCASSLIQGKPTGELFFGEGSRLTVL.

V is TRBV21-1 and J is TRBJ2-7; TRBD1 is the table's D call and was not checked against the DNA. TRBV21-1 is a pseudogene locus. CDR3 length equals 16 residues. CDR3 DNA sequence: TGTGCCAGCAGCAAAGTGGAAGGGGGCGGCTCCTACGAGCAGTACTTC. The encoded protein is CASSKVEGGGSYEQYF.

This clone was observed a single time. The chain couples TRBV5-1 to TRBJ2-7, with 9 bases matching TRBD1. V trimming: 4 bases; J trimming: 3 bases; junction bases outside the gene matches: 5. The length of the CDR3 is 14 residues. Germline assignment: CDR1 SGHRS and CDR2 YFSETQ. The CDR3 is CASSPGTGSYEQYF. The CDR3 DNA reads as TGCGCCAGCAGCCCCGGGACAGGGAGCTACGAGCAGTACTTC.

The genes are TRBV6-4 and TRBJ2-5; 9 bases agree with TRBD1. The CDR3 is 14 amino acids. Trimming cost V 5 bases and J 3 bases; bases outside gene matches: 4. Germline loops: CDR1 MRHNA, CDR2 SNTAGT. Written as DNA, the CDR3 is TGTGCCAGCAGTTCCGACAGGGGGGAAGAGACCCAGTACTTC. This gives the protein CASSSDRGEETQYF.

This clone was seen a single time. V is TRBV2 and J is TRBJ2-1, with TRBD2 identical over 9 bases. This CDR3 is 15 amino acids long. V lost 5 bases, J lost 8 bases, and 10 bases stayed unmatched. CDR1 is SNHLY and CDR2 is FYNNEI in the germline V gene. The CDR3 here is CASSPGTSRGDEQFF. CDR3 nucleotide sequence: TGTGCCAGCAGTCCCGGGACTAGCCGAGGTGATGAGCAGTTCTTC.

The genes are TRBV7-9 and TRBJ2-1; TRBD1 is a possible D gene (6 bases). V lost 3 bases and J lost 3, with 9 bases in between. The CDR3 is 14 residues long. Germline V lookup: CDR1 SEHNR, CDR2 FQNEAQ (reference sequence). CDR3 in DNA: TGTGCCAGCAGCTTGGGACACCACTACAATGAGCAGTTCTTC. It codes for CASSLGHHYNEQFF.

Here the CDR3 DNA reads TGTGCCAGCAGTTTAACGCAGGGGCCACTTCTCCAAGAGACCCAGTACTTC. It codes for CASSLTQGPLLQETQYF. The rearrangement links TRBV28 to TRBJ2-5; weak D call: TRBD1 (6 bases). CDR3 size: 17 residues. Germline lookup yields CDR1 MDHEN and CDR2 SYDVKM. Trimming left V 2 bases short and J 1 base short, with 17 bases between.

The CDR3 region has the DNA TGTGCCAGCAGTGACAGGGTCGAGCAGTACTTC. Translating gives CASSDRVEQYF. J is TRBJ2-7 and V is TRBV28; 7 bases fit TRBD1. Losses at the gene ends were 5 bases for V and 6 bases for J; bases not matched to a gene: 1. Germline CDR1 is MDHEN and CDR2 is SYDVKM. CDR3 length equals 11 residues.

CDR3 nucleotide sequence: TGTGCCGGGACAGGGGCGGGCAATTCACCCCTCCACTTT. It is translated as CAGTGAGNSPLHF. V is TRBV2 and J is TRBJ1-6; 10 bases are shared with TRBD1. V lost 11 bases and J lost 7; bases outside the gene matches: 5. Germline V gene data show CDR1 as SNHLY and CDR2 as FYNNEI. This CDR3 contains 13 residues.

The rearrangement uses TRBV27 and TRBJ1-1, with D possibly TRBD1 on 6 matching bases. The CDR3 covers 15 residues. Germline V lookup: CDR1 MNHEY, CDR2 SMNVEV (reference sequence). V gave up 3 bases and J gave up 5 bases, with 16 bases separating them. CDR3 sequence reads: CASSFQQGFQTEAFF. CDR3 DNA: TGTGCCAGCAGTTTTCAACAGGGTTTTCAGACTGAAGCTTTCTTT.

The chain has TRBV19 and TRBJ2-7, with a possible D match to TRBD1 (5 bases). CDR3 size: 15 residues. Germline CDR1 and CDR2: LNHDA and SQIVND (reference sequence). V shed 4 bases and J shed 3 bases, with 16 bases lying between them. For the CDR3, the DNA is TGTGCCAGTAGTAGCTCCTCAGGACACCTCTACGAGCAGTACTTC. This codes for CASSSSSGHLYEQYF.

The chain uses TRBV6-6 and TRBJ2-7; D might be TRBD1 (5 bases). CDR1 and CDR2 (germline): MNHNY, SVGAGI (reference sequence). V was shortened by 7 bases and J by 3 bases, with 16 bases between the two germline ends. This CDR3 has 14 residues. CDR3 coding DNA: TGTGCCAGCAATGACAGATCTATGCTCTACGAGCAGTACTTC. It yields the protein CASNDRSMLYEQYF.

This chain links TRBV5-1 with TRBJ1-6; D remains unclear. Germline assignment: CDR1 SGHRS and CDR2 YFSETQ. Trimming stripped 3 bases from V and 7 bases from J, with 11 bases between. The CDR3 loop spans 14 amino acids. The CDR3, as DNA: TGCGCCAGCAGCTCTCGAGAGACAAATTCACCCCTCCACTTT. Translated: CASSSRETNSPLHF.

The chain couples TRBV12-3 or TRBV12-4 to TRBJ2-3; D might be TRBD2 (6 bases). The CDR3 extends over 13 amino acids. V shed 6 bases and J shed 5 bases, with 12 bases lying between them. The chain's CDR3 is CASSLRGGDTQYF. CDR3 sequence (DNA): TGTGCCAGCAGCCTACGGGGAGGAGATACGCAGTATTTT.

The chain employs TRBV6-2 or TRBV6-3 and TRBJ2-1; weak D call: TRBD2 (6 bases). CDR1 MNHEY and CDR2 SVGEGT come from the germline V gene. V shed 5 bases and J shed 14 bases, with 16 bases lying between them. There are 12 residues in the CDR3. The CDR3 here is CASSDPGLSEFF. For the CDR3, the DNA is TGTGCCAGCAGTGACCCGGGACTTTCAGAGTTCTTC.